The entry that follows covers one TCR beta chain sequence. There are 15 residues in the CDR3. J lost 4 bases, V lost 6 bases, and 11 bases had no gene match. Germline V lookup: CDR1 MNHNY, CDR2 SVGAGI (reference sequence). The data derive from a study of blood T cell repertoires in COVID-19. Study background: The United States, Italy and Spain provided the acute and convalescent COVID-19 samples. PBMCs, B-cell-depleted T cells, or T cells were the source of the cDNA or gDNA that made up the material.

Authors' analysis steps: From reference gene primer amplification, estimates of nucleated cell counts were derived. Libraries were prepared by immunoSEQ multiplex PCR; TCRdb keeps only in-frame clonotypes and omits some of them. Clone size and V and J calls were adopted from that table, with D and trimming inferred from the DNA. Altogether about 170,000 clones are present, approximately 85% being singletons, with the ten largest covering roughly 1.1%. The sequencing input was peripheral blood. V gene TRBV6-6 combines with J gene TRBJ2-7; 8 bases are shared with TRBD1. The receptor's source is a man aged 55 to 70 who had recovered from COVID-19. This CDR3 is CASSQGAGSLYEQYF. As DNA, the CDR3 is TGTGCCAGCAGCCAGGGGGCTGGGTCGCTGTACGAGCAGTACTTC.